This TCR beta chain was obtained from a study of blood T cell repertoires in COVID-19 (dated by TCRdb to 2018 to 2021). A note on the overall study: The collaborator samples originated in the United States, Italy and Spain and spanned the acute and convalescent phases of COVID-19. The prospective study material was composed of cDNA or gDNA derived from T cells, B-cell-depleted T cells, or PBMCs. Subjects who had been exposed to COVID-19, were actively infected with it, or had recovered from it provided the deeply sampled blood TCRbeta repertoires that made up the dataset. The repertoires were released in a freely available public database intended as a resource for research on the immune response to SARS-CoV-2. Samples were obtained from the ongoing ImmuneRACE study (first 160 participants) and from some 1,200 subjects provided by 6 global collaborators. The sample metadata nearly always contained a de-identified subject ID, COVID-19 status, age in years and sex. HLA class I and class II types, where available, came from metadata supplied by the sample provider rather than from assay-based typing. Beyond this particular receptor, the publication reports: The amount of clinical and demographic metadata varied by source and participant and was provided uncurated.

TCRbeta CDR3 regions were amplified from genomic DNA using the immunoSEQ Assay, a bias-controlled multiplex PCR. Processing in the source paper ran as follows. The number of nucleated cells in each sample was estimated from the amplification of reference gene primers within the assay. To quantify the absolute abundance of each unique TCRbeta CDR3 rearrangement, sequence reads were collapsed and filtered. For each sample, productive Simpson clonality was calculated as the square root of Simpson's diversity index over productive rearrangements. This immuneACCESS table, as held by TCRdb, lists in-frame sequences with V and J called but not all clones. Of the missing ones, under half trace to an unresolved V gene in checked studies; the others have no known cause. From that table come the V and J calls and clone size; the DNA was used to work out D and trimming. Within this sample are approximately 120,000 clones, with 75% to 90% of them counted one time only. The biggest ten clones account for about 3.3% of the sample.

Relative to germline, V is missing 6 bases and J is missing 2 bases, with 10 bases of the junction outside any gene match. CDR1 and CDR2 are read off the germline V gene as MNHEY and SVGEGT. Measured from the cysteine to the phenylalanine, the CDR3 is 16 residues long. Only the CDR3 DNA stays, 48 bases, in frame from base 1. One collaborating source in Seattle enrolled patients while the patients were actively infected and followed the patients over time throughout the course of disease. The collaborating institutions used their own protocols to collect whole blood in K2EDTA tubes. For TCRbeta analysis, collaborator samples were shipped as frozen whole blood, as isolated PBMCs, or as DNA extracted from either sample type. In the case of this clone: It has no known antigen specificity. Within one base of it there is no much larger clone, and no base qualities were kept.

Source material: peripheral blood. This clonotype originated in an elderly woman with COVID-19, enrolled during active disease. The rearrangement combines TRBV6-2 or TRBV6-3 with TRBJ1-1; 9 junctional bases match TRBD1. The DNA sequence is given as TGTGCCAGCAGCCGACAAACAGGGGGCGAAAACACTGAAGCTTTCTTT. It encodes CASSRQTGGENTEAFF.